The clone carrying this TCR gamma chain was seen a handful of times. Its antigen is currently unknown. The data are from a study of Vδ1+ human thymocytes. The sorted cells were CD3+ Vdelta1+ Vdelta2- thymocytes from alphabeta-depleted thymus. The trim removed 4 bases at V and 8 bases at J, leaving 5 bases unmatched. Germline assignment: CDR1 EGSNGY and CDR2 YDSYNSKV. This CDR3 is built from 11 residues. Study-wide findings and caveats: Thymic TRG and TRD repertoires appeared highly polyclonal. TRG sequences recurred across donors, whereas TRD sequences stayed essentially private. Thymic delta-chain repertoires held roughly 20% Vdelta2 sequences and few Vdelta3, despite high sort purity.

Extracted RNA was reverse transcribed into cDNA. Pooled V-gene forward primers with one constant-region reverse primer generated the CDR3 amplicons by multiplex PCR. TCRdb called clones from the multiplex PCR reads again using CATT. The table has more than 25,000 gamma-chain clones, 20% to 25% seen once. This sequence was found in a boy younger than two who had congenital heart surgery. The material sequenced was Vdelta1+ gamma-delta thymocytes from the thymus. Subset meaning: FACS-sorted CD3+ TCRalphabeta- TCRVdelta1+ TCRVdelta2- thymocytes. The chain uses TRGV2 and TRGJ1 or TRGJ2. Here the CDR3 reads CATWEHDKKLF. The DNA for the CDR3 is TGTGCCACCTGGGAGCACGATAAGAAACTCTTT.